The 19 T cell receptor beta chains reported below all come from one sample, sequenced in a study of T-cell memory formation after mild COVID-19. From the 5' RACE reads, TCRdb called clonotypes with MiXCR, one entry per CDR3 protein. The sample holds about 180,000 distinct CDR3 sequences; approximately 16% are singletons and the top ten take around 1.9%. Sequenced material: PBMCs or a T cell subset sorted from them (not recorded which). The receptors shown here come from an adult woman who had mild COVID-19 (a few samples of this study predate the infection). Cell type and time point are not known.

This chain's CDR3 is CASSYSKSTQYF. DNA of the CDR3: TGTGCCAGCAGTTACTCGAAGAGCACGCAGTATTTT. The rearrangement links TRBV6-2 or TRBV6-3 to TRBJ2-3; no clear D gene. This CDR3 is built from 12 residues. V lost 0 bases and J 9 bases, leaving 7 bases between the germline ends. Germline V lookup: CDR1 MNHEY, CDR2 SVGEGT.

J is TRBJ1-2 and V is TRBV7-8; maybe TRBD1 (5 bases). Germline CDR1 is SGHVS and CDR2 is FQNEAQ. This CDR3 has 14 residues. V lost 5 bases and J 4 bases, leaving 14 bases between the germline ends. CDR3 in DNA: TGTGCCAGCAGCCGTCGGGACCACTCCTATGGCTACACCTTC. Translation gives CASSRRDHSYGYTF.

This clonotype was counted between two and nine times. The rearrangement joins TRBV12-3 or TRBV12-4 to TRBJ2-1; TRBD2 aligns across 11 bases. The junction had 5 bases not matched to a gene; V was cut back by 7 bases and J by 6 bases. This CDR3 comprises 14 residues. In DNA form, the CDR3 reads TGTGCCAGCACCCGGGGACTAGCGGTCAATGAGCAGTTCTTC. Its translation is CASTRGLAVNEQFF.

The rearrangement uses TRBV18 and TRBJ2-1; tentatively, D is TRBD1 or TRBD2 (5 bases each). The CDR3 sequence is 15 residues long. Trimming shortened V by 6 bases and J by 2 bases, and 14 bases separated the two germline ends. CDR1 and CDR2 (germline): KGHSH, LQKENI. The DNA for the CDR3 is TGTGCCAGCTCCCCGGGTAGGGGACCCTACAATGAGCAGTTCTTC. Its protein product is CASSPGRGPYNEQFF.

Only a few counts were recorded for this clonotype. The CDR3 DNA is TGTGCCAGCAGTCCCTGGACGGCCGGGGAGCTGTTTTTT. Translating it yields CASSPWTAGELFF. The rearrangement links TRBV12-3 or TRBV12-4 to TRBJ2-2; D unclear. This CDR3 spans 13 amino acids. Deletions cut 5 bases from V and 6 bases from J, with 10 bases between.

Here the CDR3 DNA reads TGCAGTGTTCGCCCCAGGGGGCAGGGGAGAGACAAGCAGTACTTC. Protein sequence: CSVRPRGQGRDKQYF. The V and J genes are TRBV20-1 and TRBJ2-7; 8 bases fit TRBD1. Germline V gives CDR1 DFQATT, CDR2 SNEGSKA (reference sequence). With V trimmed by 7 bases and J by 8 bases, 19 bases remained unmatched. This CDR3 spans 15 amino acids.

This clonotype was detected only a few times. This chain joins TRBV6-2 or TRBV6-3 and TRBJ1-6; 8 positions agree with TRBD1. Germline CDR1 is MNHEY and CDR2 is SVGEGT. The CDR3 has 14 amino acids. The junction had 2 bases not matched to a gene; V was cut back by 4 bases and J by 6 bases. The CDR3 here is CASSSTGVNSPLHF. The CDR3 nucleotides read TGTGCCAGCAGTTCGACAGGGGTTAATTCACCCCTCCACTTT.

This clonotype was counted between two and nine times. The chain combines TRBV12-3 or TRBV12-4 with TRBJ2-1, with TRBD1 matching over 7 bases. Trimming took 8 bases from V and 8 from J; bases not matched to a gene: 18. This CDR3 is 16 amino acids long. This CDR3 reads CASPPPGPRGRDEQFF. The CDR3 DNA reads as TGTGCCAGCCCTCCTCCCGGCCCTAGGGGGCGCGATGAGCAGTTCTTC.

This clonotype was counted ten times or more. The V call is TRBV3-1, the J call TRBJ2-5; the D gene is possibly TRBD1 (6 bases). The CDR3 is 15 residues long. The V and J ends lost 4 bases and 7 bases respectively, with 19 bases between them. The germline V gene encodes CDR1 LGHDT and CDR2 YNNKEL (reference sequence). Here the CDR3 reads CASSRANQGIRTQYF. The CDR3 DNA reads TGTGCCAGCAGCCGCGCCAATCAGGGGATCAGGACCCAGTACTTC.

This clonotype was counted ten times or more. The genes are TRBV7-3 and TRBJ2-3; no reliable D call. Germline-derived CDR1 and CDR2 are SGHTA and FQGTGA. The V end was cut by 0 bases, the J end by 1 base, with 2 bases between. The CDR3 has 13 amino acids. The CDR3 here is CASSLTGTDTQYF. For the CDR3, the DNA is TGTGCCAGCAGCTTAACGGGCACAGATACGCAGTATTTT.

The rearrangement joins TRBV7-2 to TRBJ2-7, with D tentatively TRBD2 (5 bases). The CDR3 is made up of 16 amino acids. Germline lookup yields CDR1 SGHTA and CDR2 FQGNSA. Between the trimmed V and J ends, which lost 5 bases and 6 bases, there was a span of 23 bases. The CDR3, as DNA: TGTGCCAGCAGCCACCCATGGTTGACCCCGGGGAGCGAGCAGTACTTC. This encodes CASSHPWLTPGSEQYF.

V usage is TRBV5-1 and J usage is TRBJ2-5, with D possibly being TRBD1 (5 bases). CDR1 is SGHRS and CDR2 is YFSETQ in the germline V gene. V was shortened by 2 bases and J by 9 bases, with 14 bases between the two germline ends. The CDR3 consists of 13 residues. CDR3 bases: TGCGCCAGCAGCTTCGATCCAGGGCTGTCCCAGTACTTC. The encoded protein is CASSFDPGLSQYF. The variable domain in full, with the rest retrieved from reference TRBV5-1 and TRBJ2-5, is KAGVTQTPRYLIKTRGQQVTLSCSPISGHRSVSWYQQTPGQGLQFLFEYFSETQRNKGNFPGRFSGRQFSNSRSEMNVSTLELGDSALYLCASSFDPGLSQYFGPGTRLLVL.

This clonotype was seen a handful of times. DNA of the CDR3: TGTGCCAGCAGTTTATCGGGGCAGCCTAGTGAGCAGTTCTTC. Protein sequence: CASSLSGQPSEQFF. The gene calls are TRBV27 and TRBJ2-1, with D maybe TRBD1 (5 bases). This CDR3 is built from 14 residues. The germline V gene encodes CDR1 MNHEY and CDR2 SMNVEV (reference sequence). V dropped 0 bases and J dropped 9 bases, with 12 bases sitting between them.

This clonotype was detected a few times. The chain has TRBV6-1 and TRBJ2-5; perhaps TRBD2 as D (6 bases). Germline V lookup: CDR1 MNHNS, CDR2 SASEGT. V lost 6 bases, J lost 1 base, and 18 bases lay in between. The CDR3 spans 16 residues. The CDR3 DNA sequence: TGTGCCAGCAGGCTTGGATCGGGACTCTTCCAAGAGACCCAGTACTTC. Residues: CASRLGSGLFQETQYF.

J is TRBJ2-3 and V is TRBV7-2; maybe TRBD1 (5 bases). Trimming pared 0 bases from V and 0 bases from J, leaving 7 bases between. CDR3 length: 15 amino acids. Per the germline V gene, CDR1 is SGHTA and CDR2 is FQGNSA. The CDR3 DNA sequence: TGTGCCAGCAGCTTAGCGGCAGGGAGCACAGATACGCAGTATTTT. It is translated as CASSLAAGSTDTQYF.

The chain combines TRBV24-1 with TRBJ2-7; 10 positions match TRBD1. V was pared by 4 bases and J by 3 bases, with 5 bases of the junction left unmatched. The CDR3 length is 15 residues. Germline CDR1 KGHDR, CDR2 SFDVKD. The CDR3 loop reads CATSETGTGVYEQYF. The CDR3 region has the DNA TGTGCCACCAGTGAGACCGGGACAGGGGTCTACGAGCAGTACTTC.

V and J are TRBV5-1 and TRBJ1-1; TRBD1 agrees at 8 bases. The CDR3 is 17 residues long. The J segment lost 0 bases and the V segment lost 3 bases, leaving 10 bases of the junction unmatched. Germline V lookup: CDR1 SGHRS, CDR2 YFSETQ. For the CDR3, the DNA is TGCGCCAGCAGCTCCGGAGCAGGGGGCGCGATGAACACTGAAGCTTTCTTT. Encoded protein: CASSSGAGGAMNTEAFF.

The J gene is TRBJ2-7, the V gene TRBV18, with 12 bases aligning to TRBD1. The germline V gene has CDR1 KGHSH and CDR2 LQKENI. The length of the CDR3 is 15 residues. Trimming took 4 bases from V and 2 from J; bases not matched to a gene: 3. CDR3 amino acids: CASSHGTGGPYEQYF. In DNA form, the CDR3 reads TGTGCCAGCTCACATGGGACAGGGGGCCCCTACGAGCAGTACTTC.

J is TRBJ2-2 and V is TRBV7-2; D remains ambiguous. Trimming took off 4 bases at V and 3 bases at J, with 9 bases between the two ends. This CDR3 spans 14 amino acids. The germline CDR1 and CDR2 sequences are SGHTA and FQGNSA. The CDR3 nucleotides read TGTGCCAGCAGCTCCGACCGAGACACCGGGGAGCTGTTTTTT. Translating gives CASSSDRDTGELFF.